The T cell receptor beta chain described here comes from a study of T-cell memory formation after mild COVID-19. Germline V gene lookup returns CDR1 SEHNR and CDR2 FQNEAQ (reference sequence). The CDR3 runs to 17 residues. Deletions cut 1 base from V and 1 base from J, with 14 bases between. TCRdb re-called the 5' RACE reads through MiXCR, storing one row per CDR3 protein. The sample lists some 150,000 distinct CDR3 sequences; 6% to 7% were seen once. The sequenced sample was PBMCs or a T cell subset sorted from them (not recorded which). This receptor was obtained from an adult woman who had mild COVID-19 (a few samples of this study predate the infection). Cell type and time point are not known. The gene calls are TRBV7-9 and TRBJ1-3; D is undetermined. The CDR3 bases are TGTGCCAGCAGCTTAGGGGATTGGACCCGGTCTGGAAACACCATATATTTT. As protein: CASSLGDWTRSGNTIYF.